The 20 T cell receptor beta chains below were found in one sample sequenced in a study of blood T cell repertoires in COVID-19. Profiled with immunoSEQ multiplex PCR; TCRdb holds only in-frame clones, not every one. This table holds around 60,000 clones, more than 70% found once. The source material was peripheral blood. These receptors were collected from a man in his 70s with acute or convalescent COVID-19.

This clone was detected once. The chain employs TRBV3-1 (or the pseudogene TRBV3-2) and TRBJ1-2, with D unresolved. V was trimmed by 7 bases and J by 4 bases, leaving 13 bases between them. This CDR3 has 13 amino acids. CDR1 is LGHDT, CDR2 YNNKEL, per germline (reference sequence). The CDR3 is CASTSNFGYGYTF. The CDR3 DNA is TGTGCCAGCACCTCGAACTTTGGCTATGGCTACACCTTC.

This chain connects TRBV19 to TRBJ2-2; TRBD1 matches 10 bases. This CDR3 is 15 amino acids long. V shed 5 bases and J 6 bases; nucleotides not matched to a gene: 6. CDR1 and CDR2 from the germline V gene are LNHDA and SQIVND (reference sequence). The CDR3: CASSLRTGGSGELFF. CDR3 nucleotides: TGTGCCAGTAGTTTACGGACAGGGGGGTCCGGGGAGCTGTTTTTT.

This chain links TRBV21-1 with TRBJ1-2. TRBV21-1 is a pseudogene. This CDR3 has 19 amino acids. The CDR3 DNA reads TGTGCCAGCTACTTAATAGGAGGGGCAAGAAAATGGGGCGACTATGGCTACACCTTC. Translation: CASYLIGGARKWGDYGYTF.

This clone occurred once. The chain joins TRBV6-2 or TRBV6-3 to TRBJ1-5; TRBD1 agrees at 8 bases. The V segment lost 4 bases and the J segment 4 bases; nucleotides outside the gene matches: 6. Germline V lookup: CDR1 MNHEY, CDR2 SVGEGT. This CDR3 contains 15 residues. The CDR3 protein is CASSWTGQANQPQHF. CDR3 sequence (DNA): TGTGCCAGCAGTTGGACGGGACAGGCAAATCAGCCCCAGCATTTT.

The rearrangement joins TRBV5-1 to TRBJ2-1; D possibly corresponds to TRBD2 (7 bases). Trimming pared 3 bases from V and 0 bases from J, leaving 13 bases between. Germline V gene data show CDR1 as SGHRS and CDR2 as YFSETQ. This CDR3 has 16 amino acids. The CDR3 DNA sequence: TGCGCCAGCAGCTGGGCGGGGGCAGACTCCTACAATGAGCAGTTCTTC. The encoded protein is CASSWAGADSYNEQFF.

This sequence joins TRBV7-9 and TRBJ2-1; possibly TRBD1 for D (7 bases). The CDR3 runs 15 residues. Germline CDR1 reads SEHNR; CDR2 reads FQNEAQ (reference sequence). Trimming stripped 4 bases from V and 4 bases from J, with 14 bases between. CDR3 sequence: CASSSGGQIYNEQFF. The CDR3 nucleotides read TGTGCCAGCAGCTCCGGGGGACAGATTTACAATGAGCAGTTCTTC. Drawing the rest from reference TRBV7-9 and TRBJ2-1, the complete variable domain is DTGVSQNPRHKITKRGQNVTFRCDPISEHNRLYWYRQTLGQGPEFLTYFQNEAQLEKSRLLSDRFSAERPKGSFSTLEIQRTEQGDSAMYLCASSSGGQIYNEQFFGPGTRLTVL.

The chain couples TRBV5-5 to TRBJ2-6; unclear D gene. Germline CDR1 and CDR2: SGHKS and YYEKEE (reference sequence). This CDR3 has 15 residues. V lost 1 base to trimming and J lost 0 bases, with 5 bases between them. Written as DNA, the CDR3 is TGTGCCAGCAGCTTGTCCAGCTCTGGGGCCAACGTCCTGACTTTC. This gives the protein CASSLSSSGANVLTF.

This clone came up once. Written as DNA, the CDR3 is TGCGCCAGCAGCTTCCCAGGGGGGAACACTGAAGCTTTCTTT. Protein product: CASSFPGGNTEAFF. The chain recombines TRBV5-1 with TRBJ1-1, with 7 positions matching TRBD1. Germline assignment: CDR1 SGHRS and CDR2 YFSETQ. This CDR3 spans 14 amino acids. V lost 2 bases and J lost 1; bases outside the gene matches: 2.

This clone was detected a few times. This chain uses TRBV7-9 with TRBJ2-5, with D possibly TRBD2 on 5 matching bases. CDR3 length: 14 residues. Trimming pared 11 bases from V and 1 base from J, leaving 17 bases between. CDR1 and CDR2 (germline): SEHNR, FQNEAQ (reference sequence). The DNA for the CDR3 is TGTGCCGCCAGCGGCTTCGACCTCCAAGAGACCCAGTACTTC. Encoded protein: CAASGFDLQETQYF.

V is TRBV19 and J is TRBJ1-5; D ambiguous. Trimming cost V 3 bases and J 6 bases, with 6 bases left between them. Germline CDR1 LNHDA, CDR2 SQIVND (reference sequence). The CDR3 covers 12 residues. The CDR3 protein is CASSIYPQPQHF. As DNA, the CDR3 is TGTGCCAGTAGTATTTATCCTCAGCCCCAGCATTTT. The variable domain in full, with the rest retrieved from reference TRBV19 and TRBJ1-5, is DGGITQSPKYLFRKEGQNVTLSCEQNLNHDAMYWYRQDPGQGLRLIYYSQIVNDFQKGDIAEGYSVSREKKESFPLTVTSAQKNPTAFYLCASSIYPQPQHFGDGTRLSIL.

The chain carries TRBV11-1 and TRBJ1-6; D is uncertain. The germline V gene encodes CDR1 SGHAT and CDR2 FQDESV (reference sequence). This CDR3 region has 14 residues. V was pared by 7 bases and J by 7 bases, with 14 bases between. This CDR3 reads CASKPGSSNSPLHF. Here the CDR3 DNA reads TGTGCCAGCAAACCGGGATCGTCCAATTCACCCCTCCACTTT.

This sequence joins TRBV6-4 and TRBJ1-2; no definite D call. In germline, CDR1 is MRHNA, CDR2 SNTAGT. V lost 2 bases, J lost 0 bases, and 10 bases lay in between. This CDR3 has 15 amino acids. CDR3 coding DNA: TGTGCCAGCAGTGACACCCACGGAGCTAACTATGGCTACACCTTC. Amino acid sequence: CASSDTHGANYGYTF.

V is TRBV5-1 and J is TRBJ1-2; a possible D gene is TRBD1 (6 bases). Germline assignment: CDR1 SGHRS and CDR2 YFSETQ. Trimming stripped 4 bases from V and 3 bases from J, with 13 bases between. This CDR3 has 14 amino acids. The CDR3, as DNA: TGCGCCAGCAGCAGGGGGGGCTTGGACTATGGCTACACCTTC. It specifies CASSRGGLDYGYTF.

The genes are TRBV5-1 and TRBJ2-3; 10 bases agree with TRBD2. The CDR3 contains 15 residues. Germline CDR1 and CDR2: SGHRS and YFSETQ. J gave up 6 bases and V 2 bases, and 6 bases lay outside the gene matches. The CDR3, as DNA: TGCGCCAGCAGCTTTGGGCTAGCGGGGGATGATACGCAGTATTTT. Amino acids: CASSFGLAGDDTQYF.

The rearrangement links TRBV2 to TRBJ1-5, with 7 positions matching TRBD1. CDR1 SNHLY and CDR2 FYNNEI come from the germline V gene. The V and J ends lost 5 bases and 0 bases, in that order; junction bases with no gene match: 10. The CDR3 runs to 17 residues. This chain's CDR3 is CASSHQPGQISNQPQHF. Here the CDR3 DNA reads TGTGCCAGCAGTCACCAACCGGGACAGATTAGCAATCAGCCCCAGCATTTT.

This clone was counted once. The chain carries TRBV2 and TRBJ1-5; D is unresolved. CDR3 length equals 17 residues. Trimming took off 0 bases at V and 5 bases at J, with 17 bases between the two ends. Germline CDR1 and CDR2: SNHLY and FYNNEI. Written as DNA, the CDR3 is TGTGCCAGCAGTGAAGCGCGGATGCAACGTACCTATCAGCCCCAGCATTTT. It translates to CASSEARMQRTYQPQHF.

The rearrangement joins TRBV11-3 to TRBJ2-7, with D unresolved. Looked up from germline, CDR1 is SGHNT and CDR2 is YENEEA. CDR3 size: 13 residues. Between the trimmed V and J ends, which lost 3 bases and 0 bases, there was a span of 6 bases. CDR3 sequence (DNA): TGTGCCAGCAGCTTCGACAACTCCTACGAGCAGTACTTC. It yields the protein CASSFDNSYEQYF.

The V gene is TRBV19, the J gene TRBJ1-4, with 7 bases fitting TRBD1. V trimming: 6 bases; J trimming: 3 bases; junction bases outside the gene matches: 7. CDR1 is LNHDA and CDR2 is SQIVND in the germline V gene (reference sequence). This CDR3 region has 15 residues. The CDR3 reads CASSRRQGSNEKLFF. The CDR3, as DNA: TGTGCCAGTAGCCGCCGACAGGGATCTAATGAAAAACTGTTTTTT.

The chain couples TRBV7-9 to TRBJ2-3, with TRBD2 identical over 8 bases. Germline V gene data show CDR1 as SEHNR and CDR2 as FQNEAQ (reference sequence). The CDR3 spans 16 residues. The junction had 4 bases not matched to a gene; V was cut back by 2 bases and J by 0 bases. The CDR3 bases are TGTGCCAGCAGCTTAACGGCGGGGGGAAGCACAGATACGCAGTATTTT. This codes for CASSLTAGGSTDTQYF.

The V call is TRBV9, the J call TRBJ2-6; 10 bases fit TRBD2. With V trimmed by 6 bases and J by 0 bases, 3 bases remained unmatched. The length of the CDR3 is 16 residues. Looked up from germline, CDR1 is SGDLS and CDR2 is YYNGEE. The CDR3 loop is CASTSGGLSGANVLTF. The DNA for the CDR3 is TGTGCCAGCACTAGCGGGGGCCTCTCTGGGGCCAACGTCCTGACTTTC.